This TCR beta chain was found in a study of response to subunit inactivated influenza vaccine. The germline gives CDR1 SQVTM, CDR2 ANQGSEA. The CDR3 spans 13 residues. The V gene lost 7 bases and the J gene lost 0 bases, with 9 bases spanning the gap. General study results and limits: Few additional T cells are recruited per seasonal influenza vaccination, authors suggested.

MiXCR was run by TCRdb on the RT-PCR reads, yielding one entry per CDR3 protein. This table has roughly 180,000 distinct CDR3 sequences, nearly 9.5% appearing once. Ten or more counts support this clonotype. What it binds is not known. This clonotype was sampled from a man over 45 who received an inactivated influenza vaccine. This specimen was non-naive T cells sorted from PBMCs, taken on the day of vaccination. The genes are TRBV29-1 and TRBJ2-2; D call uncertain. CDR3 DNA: TGCAGCGGGGCCCTTTCGAACACCGGGGAGCTGTTTTTT. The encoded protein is CSGALSNTGELFF.